The 26 T cell receptor beta chains presented below share a single source sample, sequenced in a study of circulating and synovial CD4+ cells in juvenile arthritis. Measured with immunoSEQ multiplex PCR; TCRdb has only the in-frame clones, and not every one. The repertoire holds under 40,000 clones, with nearly 95% as singletons. Sequencing input: CD4+ T cells from blood. The receptors derive from a human donor with juvenile idiopathic arthritis.

J is TRBJ1-1 and V is TRBV5-1, with D unclear. With 10 bases removed from V and 4 bases from J, the gap between germline ends came to 20 bases. Germline V lookup: CDR1 SGHRS, CDR2 YFSETQ. This CDR3 comprises 14 residues. The CDR3, as DNA: TGCGCCTCTCAAGGAATGGCGGGGAGCACTGAAGCTTTCTTT. It codes for CASQGMAGSTEAFF. The whole variable domain, remainder taken from reference TRBV5-1 and TRBJ1-1, is KAGVTQTPRYLIKTRGQQVTLSCSPISGHRSVSWYQQTPGQGLQFLFEYFSETQRNKGNFPGRFSGRQFSNSRSEMNVSTLELGDSALYLCASQGMAGSTEAFFGQGTRLTVV.

This sequence joins TRBV11-2 and TRBJ2-5; D is unresolved. The CDR3 runs to 12 residues. Germline V gene sequence: CDR1 SGHAT, CDR2 FQNNGV. V lost 0 bases and J lost 5, with 4 bases in between. CDR3 in amino acids: CASSLESETQYF. In DNA, the CDR3 is TGTGCCAGCAGCTTAGAGAGCGAGACCCAGTACTTC.

This sequence joins TRBV7-3 and TRBJ2-5; a possible D gene is TRBD2 (5 bases). In germline, CDR1 is SGHTA, CDR2 FQGTGA. The CDR3 runs 14 residues. V lost 4 bases and J lost 3, with 12 bases in between. Here the CDR3 reads CASSYTRDEETQYF. The CDR3 DNA reads as TGTGCCAGCAGCTATACCCGGGATGAAGAGACCCAGTACTTC. Combining the CDR3 with reference TRBV7-3 and TRBJ2-5 gives the whole variable domain GAGVSQTPSNKVTEKGKYVELRCDPISGHTALYWYRQSLGQGPEFLIYFQGTGAADDSGLPNDRFFAVRPEGSVSTLKIQRTERGDSAVYLCASSYTRDEETQYFGPGTRLLVL.

The chain uses TRBV29-1 and TRBJ2-3; no firm D call. Germline V gene data show CDR1 as SQVTM and CDR2 as ANQGSEA. The V end lost 1 base, the J end lost 7 bases, and 6 bases lay between the germline ends. This CDR3 contains 11 residues. Here the CDR3 DNA reads TGCAGCGTTGAAGGGGCAAATACGCAGTATTTT. Its protein product is CSVEGANTQYF.

About this clone: Other DNA sequences in this sample translate to the same CDR3. The chain uses TRBV7-8 and TRBJ1-6; D is unresolved. This CDR3 comprises 17 residues. V was cut by 5 bases and J by 5 bases, with 19 bases left in between. Germline V lookup: CDR1 SGHVS, CDR2 FQNEAQ. The CDR3 sequence is CASSPREGQGNNSPLHF. CDR3 coding DNA: TGTGCCAGCAGCCCGCGTGAGGGCCAAGGGAATAATTCACCCCTCCACTTT. Drawing the rest from reference TRBV7-8 and TRBJ1-6, the complete variable domain is GAGVSQSPRYKVAKRGQDVALRCDPISGHVSLFWYQQALGQGPEFLTYFQNEAQLDKSGLPSDRFFAERPEGSVSTLKIQRTQQEDSAVYLCASSPREGQGNNSPLHFGNGTRLTVT.

This chain links TRBV30 with TRBJ1-2; D unresolved. Germline V lookup: CDR1 GTSNPN, CDR2 SVGIG (reference sequence). The V end lost 1 base, the J end lost 2 bases, and 8 bases lay between the germline ends. The CDR3 totals 13 residues. CDR3 region: CAWSAGRNYGYTF. The CDR3, as DNA: TGTGCCTGGAGTGCGGGGAGGAACTATGGCTACACCTTC.

The CDR3 DNA reads TGTGCCAGCAGCGTAGGCGGCTTTAACACTGAAGCTTTCTTT. Its protein is CASSVGGFNTEAFF. The V gene is TRBV9, the J gene TRBJ1-1; no reliable D call. Germline V gives CDR1 SGDLS, CDR2 YYNGEE. The CDR3 sequence is 14 residues long. Between the trimmed V and J ends, which lost 0 bases and 2 bases, there was a span of 8 bases.

The V gene is TRBV11-3, the J gene TRBJ2-7, with D possibly TRBD2 on 5 matching bases. The CDR3 contains 15 residues. V was clipped by 0 bases and J by 4 bases, with 13 bases between them. The germline V gene has CDR1 SGHNT and CDR2 YENEEA. CDR3 residues: CASSLEAGGSYEQYF. As DNA, the CDR3 is TGTGCCAGCAGCTTAGAAGCAGGAGGAAGTTACGAGCAGTACTTC.

This rearrangement joins TRBV19 to TRBJ2-7; perhaps TRBD2 as D (6 bases). The CDR3 is 13 amino acids. Germline V gene data show CDR1 as LNHDA and CDR2 as SQIVND (reference sequence). V lost 6 bases to trimming and J lost 0 bases, with 9 bases between them. In nucleotides, the CDR3 is TGTGCCAGTAGGGGAGCGGGCTCCTACGAGCAGTACTTC. Its translation: CASRGAGSYEQYF.

V usage is TRBV5-1 and J usage is TRBJ2-7; 14 bases match TRBD2. Trimming at V came to 4 bases and at J to 12 bases, leaving 6 bases not matched to a gene. There are 13 residues in the CDR3. Germline CDR1 is SGHRS and CDR2 is YFSETQ. CDR3: CASSPGLAGVPYF. CDR3 DNA sequence: TGCGCCAGCAGCCCGGGACTAGCGGGAGTGCCGTACTTC.

This chain connects TRBV29-1 to TRBJ2-2; D remains ambiguous. V gave up 4 bases and J gave up 4 bases, with 7 bases separating them. The CDR3 covers 12 residues. CDR1 is SQVTM, CDR2 ANQGSEA, per germline. CDR3 region: CSVGHPTGELFF. The CDR3 DNA follows: TGCAGCGTTGGACACCCCACCGGGGAGCTGTTTTTT.

This clone was found once. The chain links TRBV28 to TRBJ1-3; tentative D call: TRBD1 (5 bases). Trimming took off 1 base at V and 2 bases at J, with 15 bases between the two ends. The CDR3 has 17 residues. Germline CDR1 MDHEN, CDR2 SYDVKM. The CDR3 loop reads CASSLSSGRATGNTIYF. DNA for the CDR3: TGTGCCAGCAGTTTATCCTCGGGCAGGGCCACTGGAAACACCATATATTTT.

This chain uses TRBV9 with TRBJ1-1, with TRBD1 as a possible D gene (6 bases). From germline, CDR1 is SGDLS and CDR2 YYNGEE. CDR3 length: 21 amino acids. Trimming shortened V by 0 bases and J by 1 base, and 28 bases separated the two germline ends. The CDR3 loop is CASSVGSNDGGAWGKNTEAFF. Written as DNA, the CDR3 is TGTGCCAGCAGCGTAGGGAGCAATGACGGGGGGGCTTGGGGTAAGAACACTGAAGCTTTCTTT.

The gene calls are TRBV2 and TRBJ2-4; D might be TRBD2 (6 bases). This CDR3 region has 15 residues. Trimming removed 6 bases at V and 0 bases at J, with 12 bases between. CDR1 and CDR2 (germline): SNHLY, FYNNEI. The CDR3 here is CASRERVLAKNIQYF. The CDR3 nucleotides read TGTGCCAGCAGGGAGCGGGTTCTAGCCAAAAACATTCAGTACTTC.

This clone was seen only a few times. The chain carries TRBV19 and TRBJ1-1; D call uncertain. This CDR3 has 12 residues. Germline V gene sequence: CDR1 LNHDA, CDR2 SQIVND (reference sequence). Trimming took off 4 bases at V and 8 bases at J, with 11 bases between the two ends. DNA of the CDR3: TGTGCCAGTAGTAGAACTTCGCGGGAAGCTTTCTTT. Translated, it gives CASSRTSREAFF.

This clone appeared a single time. The chain couples TRBV15 to TRBJ2-7, with TRBD1 matching over 10 bases. Unmatched junction bases numbered 7, after V lost 7 bases and J lost 1 base. Germline V lookup: CDR1 LNHNV, CDR2 YYDKDF (reference sequence). The CDR3 sequence is 15 residues long. The CDR3 DNA sequence: TGTGCCACCAACCCTGGGACAGGGGCATCCTACGAGCAGTACTTC. It yields the protein CATNPGTGASYEQYF.

The V call is TRBV19, the J call TRBJ2-1, with 7 positions matching TRBD2. Germline lookup yields CDR1 LNHDA and CDR2 SQIVND (reference sequence). The V gene end was trimmed by 10 bases and the J gene end by 2 bases; junction bases not matched to a gene: 11. This CDR3 is 15 amino acids long. CDR3 DNA: TGTGCCACTTCCCGGGGAGGGGAGCCCTACAATGAGCAGTTCTTC. Translated: CATSRGGEPYNEQFF.

This chain uses TRBV4-1 with TRBJ2-7; the match to TRBD1 covers 7 bases. Per germline, CDR1 MGHRA and CDR2 YSYEKL. V gave up 4 bases and J gave up 2 bases; unmatched junction bases: 8. This CDR3 is built from 15 residues. The CDR3 coding sequence is TGCGCCAGCAGCCGGACCGGGACAGTCGCCTACGAGCAGTACTTC. Its protein product is CASSRTGTVAYEQYF.

The gene calls are TRBV7-9 and TRBJ2-7, with D maybe TRBD1 (5 bases). Germline loops: CDR1 SEHNR, CDR2 FQNEAQ (reference sequence). Trimming cost V 8 bases and J 5 bases, with 16 bases left between them. This CDR3 region has 13 residues. In DNA, the CDR3 is TGTGCCAGCGTACAGGTCCTGGGGAACGAGCAGTACTTC. Amino acids: CASVQVLGNEQYF.

This clone was counted once. One end of the junction varies from germline; a read error may be responsible. The V and J genes are TRBV7-3 and TRBJ2-1, with 10 bases lining up with TRBD2. This CDR3 contains 20 residues. CDR1 is SGHTA, CDR2 FQGTGA, per germline. The CDR3 reads CASSLTGTELIAGGGNEQFF. The CDR3 DNA follows: TGTGCCAGCAGCCTAACCGGGACAGAACTAATAGCGGGGGGTGGGAATGAGCAGTTCTTC.

The chain links TRBV6-5 to TRBJ2-2, with TRBD2 matching 9 bases. CDR1 is MNHEY and CDR2 is SVGAGI in the germline V gene. This CDR3 comprises 16 residues. V shed 4 bases, J shed 4 bases, and the junction held 7 bases outside the gene matches. CDR3 amino acids: CASSSLGAGGTGELFF. CDR3 nucleotide sequence: TGTGCCAGCAGTTCCCTAGGAGCGGGGGGCACCGGGGAGCTGTTTTTT.

The count of this clone is one. This sequence joins TRBV10-1 and TRBJ2-1; 8 bases line up with TRBD1. Germline-derived CDR1 and CDR2 are WNHNN and SYGVQD (reference sequence). V was pared by 0 bases and J by 7 bases, with 5 bases of the junction left unmatched. The CDR3 is made up of 15 amino acids. The chain's CDR3 is CASSESPDRVNEQFF. For the CDR3, the DNA is TGCGCCAGCAGTGAGTCCCCGGACAGGGTGAATGAGCAGTTCTTC.

This clone was found once. This chain links TRBV28 with TRBJ2-3; possibly TRBD2 for D (5 bases). The CDR3 contains 13 residues. In germline, CDR1 is MDHEN, CDR2 SYDVKM. V lost 8 bases, J lost 5 bases, and 14 bases lay in between. CDR3 nucleotide sequence: TGTGCCAGCCTCGACGGGGAAGGAGATACGCAGTATTTT. Encoded protein: CASLDGEGDTQYF.

The chain carries TRBV10-2 and TRBJ1-1; D gene uncertain. V was pared by 3 bases and J by 10 bases, with 15 bases between. This CDR3 has 13 amino acids. The germline CDR1 and CDR2 sequences are WSHSY and SAAADI. In DNA, the CDR3 is TGCGCCAGCAGTGACCCAGCCGGCCCTAGAGCTTTCTTT. It encodes CASSDPAGPRAFF.

The chain joins TRBV4-1 to TRBJ2-7; D is unclear. Germline assignment: CDR1 MGHRA and CDR2 YSYEKL. The CDR3 is 17 amino acids. The V end lost 5 bases, the J end lost 3 bases, and 23 bases lay between the germline ends. CDR3 DNA sequence: TGCGCCAGCAGCAAGCGAGGAAGTCCTTCGACTTTCTACGAGCAGTACTTC. Protein product: CASSKRGSPSTFYEQYF.

V is TRBV19 and J is TRBJ2-5, with no clear D. Germline loops: CDR1 LNHDA, CDR2 SQIVND (reference sequence). The length of the CDR3 is 12 residues. Deletions cut 5 bases from V and 2 bases from J, with 6 bases between. The DNA for the CDR3 is TGTGCCAGTAGTCTTAATCAAGAGACCCAGTACTTC. Translation: CASSLNQETQYF.